Each of the 22 T cell receptor beta chains below was sequenced from the same sample in a study of blood T cell repertoires in COVID-19. Some clones are missing from TCRdb's copy, which holds only in-frame ones; the method was immunoSEQ multiplex PCR. The repertoire holds around 260,000 clones, with 86% as singletons. Material: peripheral blood. These receptors originate from a young man with active or convalescent COVID-19.

By sample share, this clone is medium-sized. This rearrangement joins TRBV3-1 (or the pseudogene TRBV3-2) to TRBJ2-2; 12 positions match TRBD1. The V segment lost 1 base and the J segment 1 base; nucleotides outside the gene matches: 7. The germline CDR1 and CDR2 sequences are LGHDT and YNNKEL (reference sequence). This CDR3 region has 19 residues. DNA for the CDR3: TGTGCCAGCAGCCAAGGTAGGGACAGGGGGCTCGGGAACACCGGGGAGCTGTTTTTT. Amino acids: CASSQGRDRGLGNTGELFF.

This clone showed up just a few times. The chain has TRBV5-5 and TRBJ1-6, with 10 nucleotides matching TRBD1. V lost 0 bases and J lost 0; bases outside the gene matches: 6. Germline CDR1 is SGHKS and CDR2 is YYEKEE (reference sequence). There are 19 residues in the CDR3. The CDR3 DNA reads TGTGCCAGCAGCTTGGGAGGGACAGGGGCCAGCTCCTATAATTCACCCCTCCACTTT. Translating it yields CASSLGGTGASSYNSPLHF.

The chain couples TRBV3-1 (or the pseudogene TRBV3-2) to TRBJ1-1; 8 bases fit TRBD1. V shed 5 bases, J shed 8 bases, and the junction held 7 bases outside the gene matches. The CDR3 is made up of 13 amino acids. Germline assignment: CDR1 LGHDT and CDR2 YNNKEL (reference sequence). In DNA form, the CDR3 reads TGTGCCAGCAGCAAGTCCGACAGGGGAGAAGCTTTCTTT. Its translation: CASSKSDRGEAFF.

This chain joins TRBV19 and TRBJ1-1; 7 bases line up with TRBD1. There are 15 residues in the CDR3. Germline values: CDR1 LNHDA, CDR2 SQIVND (reference sequence). V lost 4 bases, J lost 1 base, and 6 bases stayed unmatched. The CDR3 region is CASSTRQGRNTEAFF. CDR3 sequence (DNA): TGTGCCAGTAGTACCAGACAGGGAAGGAACACTGAAGCTTTCTTT.

CDR3 sequence (DNA): TGTGCCAGCAGCTTAGCCCGGAACACCGGGGAGCTGTTTTTT. This encodes CASSLARNTGELFF. This rearrangement joins TRBV7-2 to TRBJ2-2; D is uncertain. The V end lost 0 bases, the J end lost 1 base, and 3 bases lay between the germline ends. The CDR3 is made up of 14 amino acids. CDR1 and CDR2 from the germline V gene are SGHTA and FQGNSA.

The chain has TRBV3-1 (or the pseudogene TRBV3-2) and TRBJ2-1; 8 bases are shared with TRBD2. CDR3 length: 16 residues. Per the germline V gene, CDR1 is LGHDT and CDR2 is YNNKEL (reference sequence). Trimming at V came to 4 bases and at J to 4 bases, leaving 9 bases not matched to a gene. As DNA, the CDR3 is TGTGCCAGCAGCCGAGATCTAAGCGGGGGATACAATGAGCAGTTCTTC. Translated: CASSRDLSGGYNEQFF.

V is TRBV9 and J is TRBJ1-1; TRBD1 agrees at 9 bases. The CDR3 contains 16 residues. CDR1 SGDLS and CDR2 YYNGEE come from the germline V gene. V was pared by 4 bases and J by 1 base, with 8 bases of the junction left unmatched. CDR3 region: CASSPPGQGANTEAFF. DNA for the CDR3: TGTGCCAGCAGCCCTCCGGGACAGGGAGCGAACACTGAAGCTTTCTTT.

The rearrangement links TRBV6-5 to TRBJ2-5; 8 bases fit TRBD2. V gave up 10 bases and J gave up 5 bases; unmatched junction bases: 9. Germline V gene data show CDR1 as MNHEY and CDR2 as SVGAGI. The CDR3 covers 13 residues. CDR3: CATRPSGGETQYF. CDR3 nucleotides: TGTGCCACCAGGCCGTCGGGGGGGGAGACCCAGTACTTC.

The V gene is TRBV6-5, the J gene TRBJ1-2; 8 bases fit TRBD1. V was clipped by 2 bases and J by 2 bases; unmatched bases: 7. In germline, CDR1 is MNHEY, CDR2 SVGAGI. The CDR3 extends over 16 amino acids. In nucleotides, the CDR3 is TGTGCCAGCAGTTACGCACCCGGACAGGGAAACTATGGCTACACCTTC. Its translation is CASSYAPGQGNYGYTF.

This clone was seen a handful of times. This sequence joins TRBV5-6 and TRBJ1-3; 8 bases line up with TRBD1. This CDR3 is 16 amino acids long. Germline V lookup: CDR1 SGHDT, CDR2 YYEEEE. The V gene end was trimmed by 0 bases and the J gene end by 3 bases; junction bases not matched to a gene: 5. The CDR3 DNA follows: TGTGCCAGCAGCTTGGGGCAGGGGGCAGGTGGAAACACCATATATTTT. Translation: CASSLGQGAGGNTIYF.

The chain combines TRBV28 with TRBJ2-7, with 8 positions matching TRBD2. The junction had 0 bases not matched to a gene; V was cut back by 2 bases and J by 0 bases. The CDR3 runs 14 residues. Germline CDR1 and CDR2: MDHEN and SYDVKM. The CDR3 nucleotides are TGTGCCAGCAGTTTAAGCGGGGGCTCCTACGAGCAGTACTTC. Translated, it gives CASSLSGGSYEQYF.

The V gene is TRBV7-2, the J gene TRBJ2-1, with D uncertain. The CDR3 contains 13 residues. Trimming took 1 base from V and 3 from J, leaving 4 bases between them. Germline V gives CDR1 SGHTA, CDR2 FQGNSA. As DNA, the CDR3 is TGTGCCAGCAGCTTAGTCAACTACAATGAGCAGTTCTTC. It translates to CASSLVNYNEQFF.

This sequence joins TRBV6-5 and TRBJ2-1; 8 nucleotides align to TRBD2. The V and J ends lost 0 bases and 5 bases, in that order; junction bases with no gene match: 6. Germline V lookup: CDR1 MNHEY, CDR2 SVGAGI. This CDR3 has 16 residues. In DNA, the CDR3 is TGTGCCAGCAGTTACTCCGGGGGGGAGGGCAACAATGAGCAGTTCTTC. Translating it yields CASSYSGGEGNNEQFF.

The chain has TRBV29-1 and TRBJ2-1; D remains unclear. The CDR3 is 12 residues long. V shed 4 bases and J shed 4 bases, with 8 bases lying between them. Germline CDR1 and CDR2: SQVTM and ANQGSEA. The CDR3 DNA is TGCAGCGTTGTCCTCTCTTACAATGAGCAGTTCTTC. Its translation is CSVVLSYNEQFF.

The chain recombines TRBV7-6 with TRBJ1-1; 7 bases are a match to TRBD1. The CDR3 consists of 15 residues. Germline V gene sequence: CDR1 SGHVS, CDR2 FNYEAQ. After removal of 1 base from V and 4 bases from J, the junction contained 6 bases not matched to a gene. The CDR3 nucleotides read TGTGCCAGCAGCTTAGAGGGGGCGCAAGGCACTGAAGCTTTCTTT. Its protein product is CASSLEGAQGTEAFF. The entire variable domain, with the rest obtained from reference TRBV7-6 and TRBJ1-1, is as follows: GAGVSQSPRYKVTKRGQDVALRCDPISGHVSLYWYRQALGQGPEFLTYFNYEAQQDKSGLPNDRFSAERPEGSISTLTIQRTEQRDSAMYRCASSLEGAQGTEAFFGQGTRLTVV.

V gene TRBV4-1 combines with J gene TRBJ2-6, with D possibly matching TRBD1 (6 bases). V was cut by 4 bases and J by 0 bases, with 13 bases left in between. Germline CDR1 reads MGHRA; CDR2 reads YSYEKL. The CDR3 extends over 17 amino acids. The DNA for the CDR3 is TGCGCCAGCAGCCCCCGGGACACCACCTCTGGGGCCAACGTCCTGACTTTC. It is translated as CASSPRDTTSGANVLTF.

This clone was observed once. This rearrangement joins TRBV15 to TRBJ2-5; 9 positions match TRBD2. This CDR3 has 17 residues. The germline V gene has CDR1 LNHNV and CDR2 YYDKDF (reference sequence). V was clipped by 6 bases and J by 4 bases; unmatched bases: 15. The CDR3 protein is CATSFGGGAEILETQYF. The DNA for the CDR3 is TGTGCCACCAGTTTCGGCGGGGGGGCCGAAATATTAGAGACCCAGTACTTC.

The chain has TRBV6-4 and TRBJ2-7; 9 positions match TRBD1. In germline, CDR1 is MRHNA, CDR2 SNTAGT. The CDR3 loop spans 13 amino acids. Losses at the gene ends were 6 bases for V and 4 bases for J; bases not matched to a gene: 4. The CDR3 loop is CASRRDRDYEQYF. The DNA for the CDR3 is TGTGCCAGCAGGCGGGACAGGGATTACGAGCAGTACTTC.

In regard to this clone: Other DNA sequences in the sample encode the same CDR3. The V gene is TRBV9, the J gene TRBJ2-1; 9 bases map to TRBD2. The J segment lost 5 bases and the V segment lost 3 bases, leaving 0 bases of the junction unmatched. Germline V gene sequence: CDR1 SGDLS, CDR2 YYNGEE. This CDR3 region has 13 residues. In DNA form, the CDR3 reads TGTGCCAGCAGCGGCGGGGGGGACAATGAGCAGTTCTTC. It translates to CASSGGGDNEQFF. Full variable domain (remainder filled in from reference TRBV9 and TRBJ2-1): DSGVTQTPKHLITATGQRVTLRCSPRSGDLSVYWYQQSLDQGLQFLIQYYNGEERAKGNILERFSAQQFPDLHSELNLSSLELGDSALYFCASSGGGDNEQFFGPGTRLTVL.

V and J are TRBV7-9 and TRBJ2-1, with 8 bases lining up with TRBD2. The CDR3 contains 18 residues. CDR1 and CDR2 from the germline V gene are SEHNR and FQNEAQ (reference sequence). Unmatched junction bases numbered 21, after V lost 5 bases and J lost 9 bases. The CDR3 is CASSPHLGTGGASSEQFF. CDR3 in DNA: TGTGCCAGCAGCCCACACTTAGGCACGGGGGGGGCCTCAAGTGAGCAGTTCTTC.

The rearrangement links TRBV7-9 to TRBJ2-1; D is possibly TRBD2 (7 bases). The CDR3 is 19 residues long. CDR1 and CDR2 from the germline V gene are SEHNR and FQNEAQ (reference sequence). Trimming stripped 4 bases from V and 3 bases from J, with 25 bases between. The CDR3 protein is CASSSAHGGGPSLYNEQFF. The CDR3 DNA reads TGTGCCAGCAGCTCCGCCCATGGCGGGGGCCCCTCCCTCTACAATGAGCAGTTCTTC.

The J gene is TRBJ2-3, the V gene TRBV13; a weak D match, TRBD2 (6 bases). V lost 5 bases and J lost 0, with 15 bases in between. The germline V gene has CDR1 PRHDT and CDR2 FYEKMQ (reference sequence). This CDR3 contains 16 residues. The CDR3 bases are TGTGCCAGCAGCGCGCGGGACCGCCCTAGCACAGATACGCAGTATTTT. Protein: CASSARDRPSTDTQYF.